This TCR beta chain was recovered during a study of coeliac disease. Libraries were prepared by immunoSEQ multiplex PCR; TCRdb keeps only in-frame clonotypes and omits some of them. The profile shows around 4,100 clones, approximately 54% of them singletons. The TCR was taken from a human donor with active celiac disease. Sequenced: intraepithelial lymphocytes from the gut.

The CDR3 region is CASSFGGRGTDTQYF. The DNA of the CDR3 is TGTGCCAGCAGTTTCGGGGGAAGGGGCACAGATACGCAGTATTTT. The V gene is TRBV27, the J gene TRBJ2-3, with D possibly being TRBD2 (6 bases). The germline V and J ends were trimmed by 3 bases and 1 base, with 11 bases remaining between them. The germline V gene encodes CDR1 MNHEY and CDR2 SMNVEV (reference sequence). The CDR3 loop spans 15 amino acids.